This TCR beta chain was observed in a study of shared T cell receptors in the human thymus. The CDR3 sequence is 18 residues long. After removal of 4 bases from V and 4 bases from J, the junction contained 13 bases not matched to a gene. Per the germline V gene, CDR1 is LGHNA and CDR2 is YSLEER. Using immunoSEQ multiplex PCR, the repertoire was profiled, and TCRdb retains in-frame clones only, with some absent. This table has about 660,000 clones, around nine tenths appearing once. In addition, the sample was reused for a study of human thymus T cells.

The receptor comes from a boy under three years old with a congenital heart defect. The chain carries TRBV4-3 and TRBJ2-1, with 10 bases identical to TRBD2. The specimen sequenced was thymocytes. The CDR3 bases are TGCGCCAGCAGCCGCGCCAAGAGTCCTAGCGGGAGTTACAATGAGCAGTTCTTC. Protein: CASSRAKSPSGSYNEQFF.